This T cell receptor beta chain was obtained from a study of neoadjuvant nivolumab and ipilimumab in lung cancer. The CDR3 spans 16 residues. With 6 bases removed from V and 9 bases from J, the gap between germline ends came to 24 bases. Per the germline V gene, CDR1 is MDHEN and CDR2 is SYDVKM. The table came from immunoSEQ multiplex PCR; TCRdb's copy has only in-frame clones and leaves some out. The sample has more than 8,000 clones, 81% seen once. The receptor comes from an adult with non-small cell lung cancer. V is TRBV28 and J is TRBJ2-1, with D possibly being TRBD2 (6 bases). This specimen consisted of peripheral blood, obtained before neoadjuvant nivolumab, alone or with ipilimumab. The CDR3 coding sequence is TGTGCCAGCAGGCGGGGTGCGGGAATCTGGGCCGGTGAGCAGTTCTTC. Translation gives CASRRGAGIWAGEQFF. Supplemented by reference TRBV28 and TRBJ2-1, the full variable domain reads DVKVTQSSRYLVKRTGEKVFLECVQDMDHENMFWYRQDPGLGLRLIYFSYDVKMKEKGDIPEGYSVSREKKERFSLILESASTNQTSMYLCASRRGAGIWAGEQFFGPGTRLTVL.